This TCR beta chain is drawn from a study of cytomegalovirus exposure and HLA in healthy donors (dated by TCRdb to the late 2010s). Study-level background: An earlier analysis of 587 of the donors reported approximately 280 Gb of sequence data and 117 million unique TCR beta sequences obtained from around 190 million T cells. Besides the first cohort of 666 subjects, a separate validation cohort made up of 120 different subjects was used. The study combined high-throughput TCR immunosequencing, statistical association of individual TCRs with disease status, and machine learning to predict cytomegalovirus infection status. Four or five DR-DQ haplotypes were handled as single units for association and clustering because linkage in the cohort was strong. HLA typing included class I and class II loci at four-digit resolution. A later analysis re-examined previously published TCR beta repertoires from hundreds of donors and added high-resolution HLA genotyping to investigate patterns of TCR occurrence. The study aimed to test whether signatures of past pathogen exposure could be identified by cataloging public T cell receptors. Among 398 genotyped donors of the cohort, an average of around 220,000 unique TCR beta nucleotide sequences was sequenced per donor, of which 15% to 20% were non-productive. A later genetic analysis took genome-wide SNP genotypes for about 65% of the 666 donors and used that subset as a discovery cohort. An early release covering roughly 640 HLA-typed donors comprised 250 to 350 gigabases of sequencing data and around 80 million unique TCR sequences. Of the approximately 370 genotyped donors, more than 75% were placed in the genetic ancestry cluster associated with self-reported Caucasian donors. The study profiled the T cell repertoires of around 700 subjects by immunosequencing and related them to cytomegalovirus serostatus. An earlier analysis of around 580 of the donors used high-throughput TCR beta sequencing to judge whether each TCR beta V gene segment behaved as functional or pseudogenic. The later analysis used no new phenotypic data to find candidate immune exposures, relying instead on TCR beta sequences and their occurrence across donors. Donor age, sex, ethnicity and CMV serostatus were compiled together with the repertoire data. All discovery cohort repertoires had been generated on a single sequencing platform. The number of typed donors differed by locus: roughly 629-630 for A, B, C, DRB1 and DQB1; approximately 520 for DQA1; fewer than 610 for DPA1; and 400 to 480 for DPB1.

The library was built by means of the immunoSEQ multiplex PCR assay. A mixture of 60 forward primers for TCR Vbeta segments and 13 reverse primers for TCR Jbeta segments was used in the multiplex PCR. The CDR3 region of rearranged TCR beta genes was amplified from genomic DNA with a multiplex PCR assay. The amplified TCR beta libraries were sequenced on the Illumina HiSeq System as 87-base-pair reads. On the study's bioinformatics: A later analysis counted tens of millions of unique TCR beta chains across the 550 to 700 repertoires, and roughly 10 million of these chains were shared by at least two donors. A nearest-neighbor algorithm error-corrected the raw reads and collapsed the reads into unique sequences, merging closely related sequences to remove PCR and sequencing errors. CDR3 sequences were aligned to IMGT reference sequences to assign V, D and J gene segments. For a sequence to be retained, at least a six-nucleotide match to both a V gene segment and a J gene segment was required. Rearrangements were classified as productive when the CDR3 lacked stop codons and remained in frame with V and J, and all other rearrangements were classified as non-productive. Following IMGT convention, CDR3 was defined as the stretch from the second conserved V-encoded cysteine to the conserved J-encoded phenylalanine. In an earlier analysis of more than 550 of the donors, sequences lacking an unambiguous match to a single V gene segment were excluded. In an earlier analysis of roughly 600 of the donors, a V segment was called functional when productive rearrangements were above 56.7%, and segregating when the standard deviation between donors exceeded 5%. To diagnose cytomegalovirus status from the catalog of TCR beta chain sequences, a statistical classification framework was built. In a later analysis, V and J genes were assigned by comparing TCR nucleotide sequences against IMGT/GENE-DB human TR gene sequences. Using the TCRdist pipeline, a later analysis assigned CDR3 sequences along with most-parsimonious VDJ recombination scenarios. In a later analysis, every TCR beta chain was defined by the combination of its CDR3 amino acid sequence and its V-gene family, and reads without a unique V-gene family were dropped. A later analysis removed 450 to 600 highly shared, low-generation-probability nucleotide sequences to deal with suspected cross-contamination and a sequencing artifact. In a later analysis, a clonal expansion index was calculated for each public chain from normalized within-repertoire ranks of inferred template counts. Generation probabilities in a later analysis came from a VDJ recombination model fitted to out-of-frame rearrangements, and those results were checked against IGoR. In a later analysis, TCR-TCR, TCR-HLA and TCR-CMV co-occurrence was scored with hypergeometric tests, and a repertoire-size bias correction was applied to TCR pairs. In a later analysis, false discovery rates were estimated by permuting HLA or CMV assignments 20 times. In a later analysis, co-occurring TCRs were grouped using DBSCAN, and TCRdist sequence similarity was added for clustering within HLA-allele-positive subsets. For co-occurrence clustering, repertoires with fewer than 30,000 or more than 120,000 public chains were excluded, along with roughly 5 repertoires with anomalous nucleotide sharing. The clones in this table, taken by TCRdb from immuneACCESS, are in-frame only. Not every clone is retained; where verified, under half of the shortfall comes from an unresolved V gene, and the cause of the rest is unknown. That table supplies the V and J calls and clone size; D and trimming were determined from the DNA. This sample lists around 180,000 clones; approximately 81% were detected once. The ten top clones hold 1% of the sample.

The cohort was made up of approximately 670 healthy bone marrow donors. At the time of sampling, all cohort members were nominally healthy, though unrecorded immune exposures were likely present. The donor tested CMV seronegative and was one of the 352 seronegative cohort members. A peripheral blood sample was collected from each donor, and TCR beta sequencing was performed on peripheral blood mononuclear cells. Genomic DNA extraction from the blood cell samples was performed with the Qiagen DNeasy Blood Extraction Kit. Comments on this clone: It lacks a known antigen. No base qualities exist here, and no much larger clone lies one base off it.

The germline V gene supplies CDR1 MNHEY and CDR2 SVGAGI. V and J lose 6 bases and 6 bases, and a span of 14 bases separates them. The CDR3 contains 14 residues, cysteine and phenylalanine counted. The kept DNA is CDR3 alone, 42 bases in frame from the first base. Broad study findings and their caveats: The presence/absence analyses assumed that sequencing depth was roughly uniform across donors, and that assumption may not be true. According to a later analysis, TCR association rates differed among HLA loci, with DRB1 alleles showing the most associated TCRs and HLA-C alleles showing the fewest. A later analysis associated about 16,000 TCR beta sequences with specific HLA alleles at a false discovery rate of 0.05. In an earlier analysis of several hundred of the donors, most TCR beta V segments were observed in productive rearrangements about 87% or about 30% of the time, broadly matching IMGT annotations. Because counts were too low, roughly 17 rarely observed V segments, including chromosome 9 orphons, were left out of the earlier analysis of roughly 600 of the donors. In vitro tests confirmed that a few of the cytomegalovirus-associated TCR beta chains recognize cytomegalovirus antigens. When HLA alleles, especially DR and DQ, strongly co-occurred, attributing TCR associations to individual alleles was difficult. The study listed 150 to 200 TCR beta chains as associated with cytomegalovirus. A later analysis found that most CMV-associated TCR beta chains appeared HLA-restricted, with HLA associations seemingly driven largely by CMV exposure. According to a later genetic analysis, donors in an Asian-associated ancestry cluster had fewer N-insertions in productive TCRs than the approximately 700-donor mean. In a later genetic analysis, a missense DCLRE1C variant was associated with V-gene and J-gene trimming of TCR beta chains, and the association was replicated in an independent cohort. While some public TCRs were present in many individuals, most TCR sequences turned up only very rarely across donors. It was suggested by the authors that the approach could potentially be generalized to other disease states and immunological phenotypes. Correlated functional status among segregating V segments might reflect linkage disequilibrium, but an unknown experimental factor could not be ruled out. In this cohort, only TCR beta chains were sequenced, and detectable features were limited by the absence of alpha or paired-chain data. A further reported finding was that TCR beta sequences accurately predicted the HLA-A and HLA-B alleles for most subjects in the first cohort. Because some donors lacked HLA typing at each locus, the association tests relied only on the typed subset. In a later analysis, HLA-associated TCR beta chains were found to be more clonally expanded and to have lower generation probabilities than equally common non-associated chains. A cluster of highly shared sequence variants was judged likely to represent a technical artifact of the sequencing pipeline. Several of the top co-occurrence clusters appeared to be linked to parvovirus B19, influenza, CMV and Epstein-Barr virus, according to a later analysis. The classifier was reported to diagnose cytomegalovirus status with high specificity and sensitivity in both the original and validation cohorts. The 87-base-pair reads could not distinguish some IMGT-functional V segments, including TRBV6-2 and TRBV6-3, so those segments were excluded. For the cohort, immune exposure information was limited to CMV serostatus.

Sequences were obtained from PBMCs. The chain was built from TRBV6-5 and TRBJ2-2; 6 matching bases give a weak D call of TRBD2. The receptor was derived from a boy between 2 and 15 years old in good health and CMV-seronegative. The DNA sequence is TGTGCCAGCAGCTATTACCGGGGGTCCGGGGAGCTGTTTTTT. It is translated as CASSYYRGSGELFF.